This TCR beta chain emerged from a study of shared clonotypes between healthy human individuals. As regards this clone: Antigen: not known.

Every one of the donors was a Caucasian adult that lived in Nashville, Tennessee. Study processing details: Junction-only immunoSEQ data arrived without quality scores, meaning filtering differed. Assay used: immunoSEQ multiplex PCR; TCRdb lists only in-frame clones, some missing. The V and J calls and clone size were taken over from that table, and D and trimming were inferred from the DNA. The data show some 1.1 million clones, 60% to 85% seen once. The CDR3 totals 15 residues. In germline, CDR1 is SGHRS, CDR2 YFSETQ. V shed 4 bases, J shed 11 bases, and the junction held 11 bases outside the gene matches. Overall study findings and caveats: With a handful of donors compared, about 5% of naive CD4 clonotypes were shared.

Sequencing was carried out using memory CD4+ T cells from PBMCs. Subset: CD45RA-negative fraction. The chain uses TRBV5-1 and TRBJ1-5; 11 positions agree with TRBD1. The source is a man younger than 35 in good health. Some clones in this sample may be carry-over from other donors' samples. CDR3 residues: CASSTTGDRGAAQHF. CDR3 coding DNA: TGCGCCAGCAGCACCACGGGGGACAGGGGGGCTGCCCAGCATTTT.